The 5 T cell receptor beta chains below were found in one sample sequenced in a study of T cell repertoires in cytomegalovirus infection. TCRdb passed the reads through MiXCR, listing each CDR3 protein once. The sample has about 400,000 distinct CDR3 sequences, about a sixth seen once. The source material was PBMCs. The origin of the receptors is a human donor in good health (CMV status not recorded). Some clones in this sample may be carry-over from other donors' samples.

This clonotype was observed many times. The gene calls are TRBV11-3 and TRBJ2-1, with a weak D call TRBD1 (6 bases). The CDR3 is made up of 17 amino acids. Germline V gene data show CDR1 as SGHNT and CDR2 as YENEEA. V was cut by 0 bases and J by 5 bases, with 17 bases left in between. The CDR3 here is CASSLEDVGTPNNEQFF. The CDR3 nucleotides are TGTGCCAGCAGCTTAGAGGACGTCGGGACACCGAACAATGAGCAGTTCTTC.

This clonotype was picked up many times. This chain joins TRBV7-6 and TRBJ2-7; a possible D gene is TRBD2 (5 bases). Trimming left V 4 bases short and J 2 bases short, with 21 bases between. The CDR3 sequence is 17 residues long. CDR1 is SGHVS, CDR2 FNYEAQ, per germline. CDR3 region: CASSSIGRTGEPYEQYF. For the CDR3, the DNA is TGTGCCAGCAGCTCCATCGGCAGGACTGGGGAGCCCTACGAGCAGTACTTC.

For the CDR3, the DNA is TGTGCCAGCAGTGAAGACAGGGGAGGCTACACCTTC. It translates to CASSEDRGGYTF. The chain employs TRBV2 and TRBJ1-2; 7 bases align to TRBD1. Germline CDR1 SNHLY, CDR2 FYNNEI. The CDR3 length is 12 residues. V was pared by 1 base and J by 8 bases, with 1 base of the junction left unmatched. Full variable domain (outside the CDR3, taken from reference TRBV2 and TRBJ1-2): EPEVTQTPSHQVTQMGQEVILRCVPISNHLYFYWYRQILGQKVEFLVSFYNNEISEKSEIFDDQFSVERPDGSNFTLKIRSTKLEDSAMYFCASSEDRGGYTFGSGTRLTVV.

About this clonotype itself: A much bigger clone sits one base away, suggesting this may be a read error. V usage is TRBV6-6 and J usage is TRBJ1-5; D perhaps matches TRBD1 (5 bases). Germline V CDR1 and CDR2: MNHNY, SVGAGI (reference sequence). This CDR3 comprises 17 residues. CDR3 region: CAYVGGEKRNSNQSQHF. DNA of the CDR3: TGTGCGTACGTTGGAGGGGAAAAACGGAATAGCAATCAGTCCCAGCATTTT.

The chain carries TRBV20-1 and TRBJ2-7, with 9 bases fitting TRBD1. Looked up from germline, CDR1 is DFQATT and CDR2 is SNEGSKA (reference sequence). J lost 3 bases, V lost 0 bases, and 3 bases had no gene match. CDR3 length equals 14 residues. The CDR3: CSARDADRGYEQYF. CDR3 DNA: TGCAGTGCTAGAGATGCGGACAGGGGCTACGAGCAGTACTTC.